The clone carrying this T cell receptor beta chain was seen ten or more times. Its target is unknown. Based on clinical symptoms, serum thyroxine and TRAb, thyroid ultrasound and orbital computed tomography, diagnoses were reached. The source material, RNA transcripts, was used to amplify TCR beta CDR3 regions. A first-round RT-PCR of the TCR CDR3 used the HTBI primer set. TCRdb re-analysed the multiplex PCR reads in MiXCR, keeping a single row per CDR3 protein. Found here are around 600,000 distinct CDR3 sequences, roughly 16% of them singletons; the top ten hold less than 3.5%. The entry originates in a study of T cells in Graves' hyperthyroidism and ophthalmopathy. Study observations and caveats: Blood samples included most of the expanded thyroid clonotypes exceeding 0.001.

The TCR sequence derives from a woman in her thirties or forties with Graves' ophthalmopathy. Material for sequencing was blood.

The DNA for the CDR3 is TGCAGTGCTAGACGAGGGAACAGCGGGAGGTATCGCAATGAGCAGTTCTTC. This encodes CSARRGNSGRYRNEQFF. V is TRBV20-1 and J is TRBJ2-1; 9 bases match TRBD2. The V gene end was trimmed by 2 bases and the J gene end by 6 bases; junction bases not matched to a gene: 14. Per germline, CDR1 DFQATT and CDR2 SNEGSKA (reference sequence). This CDR3 contains 17 residues.